This T cell receptor beta chain was sequenced for a study of circulating CD8 cells and anti-PD-1 response in melanoma. Four subsets defined by PD-1 and/or TIGIT were sorted from live CD3+CD8+TCRalphabeta+ cells. TCR libraries were prepared from about 16 ng of total RNA with the QIAseq Immune Repertoire TCR panel. Via MiXCR, TCRdb re-called the reads, giving one row per CDR3 protein. The table has around 590 distinct CDR3 sequences, roughly 6% seen once. J lost 2 bases, V lost 4 bases, and 8 bases had no gene match. Germline CDR1 is KGHDR and CDR2 is SFDVKD. CDR3 length: 17 residues. This clonotype is termed large.

The V and J genes are TRBV24-1 and TRBJ1-5; TRBD1 agrees at 9 bases. The TCR was taken from a human donor with melanoma. Sequencing used CD8+ T cells from PBMCs, obtained at baseline or after one month of anti-PD-1 therapy (not recorded which). CDR3 residues: CATSDPGTGYGNQPQHF. CDR3 in DNA: TGTGCCACCAGTGACCCCGGGACAGGGTATGGCAATCAGCCCCAGCATTTT.